These 23 T cell receptor beta chains were sequenced from one sample in a study of blood T cell repertoires in COVID-19 (dated by TCRdb to 2018 to 2021). Library method: the immunoSEQ multiplex PCR assay. Held by TCRdb, this immuneACCESS table contains in-frame sequences only and omits some clones. Under half of the omission traces to an unresolved V gene where checked; the cause of the rest is unknown. The sample table lists around 300,000 clones, 87% of them with a count of one. Together, the top ten hold 1% of the sample. Sequenced: peripheral blood. The receptors derive from a man in his fifties with active or convalescent COVID-19.

The chain carries TRBV6-2 or TRBV6-3 and TRBJ1-2; the D is unclear. Germline V gene sequence: CDR1 MNHEY, CDR2 SVGEGT. V shed 2 bases and J shed 4 bases, with 5 bases lying between them. The CDR3 is 12 residues long. The CDR3 is CASSYESYGYTF. CDR3 in DNA: TGTGCCAGCAGTTACGAGTCCTATGGCTACACCTTC.

The chain joins TRBV10-3 to TRBJ1-1; no definite D call. Germline V gives CDR1 ENHRY, CDR2 SYGVKD. The CDR3 is 15 amino acids. Trimming took 0 bases from V and 5 from J, leaving 13 bases between them. In DNA, the CDR3 is TGTGCCATCAGTGAGTCGACCCAGGTGGGTACTGAAGCTTTCTTT. Its protein product is CAISESTQVGTEAFF.

This clone has just a few counts. The V call is TRBV13, the J call TRBJ1-5; 9 positions match TRBD1. Unmatched junction bases numbered 13, after V lost 7 bases and J lost 6 bases. Germline V gene lookup returns CDR1 PRHDT and CDR2 FYEKMQ (reference sequence). CDR3 length equals 16 residues. CDR3 amino acids: CASTLNRGQGSQPQHF. DNA for the CDR3: TGTGCCAGCACCTTGAACCGGGGACAGGGTAGTCAGCCCCAGCATTTT.

The chain couples TRBV4-2 to TRBJ2-5; 7 nucleotides agree with TRBD1. Germline V gives CDR1 LGHNA, CDR2 YNFKEQ. The CDR3 sequence is 16 residues long. V shed 1 base, J shed 3 bases, and the junction held 8 bases outside the gene matches. The CDR3: CASSQGEGAREETQYF. The CDR3 nucleotides are TGTGCCAGCAGCCAAGGTGAGGGGGCGCGGGAAGAGACCCAGTACTTC.

J is TRBJ1-4 and V is TRBV18; D might be TRBD1 (5 bases). This CDR3 region has 15 residues. The germline gives CDR1 KGHSH, CDR2 LQKENI. Trimming stripped 2 bases from V and 5 bases from J, with 12 bases between. CDR3 DNA sequence: TGTGCCAGCTCACCATCACACCGGGGGAATGAAAAACTGTTTTTT. Its protein product is CASSPSHRGNEKLFF.

Note on this clone: The identical CDR3 is also encoded by other nucleotide sequences in the sample. The chain combines TRBV12-3 or TRBV12-4 with TRBJ2-6; no clear D gene. CDR3 length equals 13 residues. The germline V and J ends were trimmed by 8 bases and 1 base, with 6 bases remaining between them. In nucleotides, the CDR3 is TGTGCCAGCTCGCGTTCTGGGGCCAACGTCCTGACTTTC. Translating gives CASSRSGANVLTF.

This chain connects TRBV5-1 to TRBJ1-2; D is unresolved. The V and J ends lost 0 bases and 4 bases respectively, with 16 bases between them. The germline V gene encodes CDR1 SGHRS and CDR2 YFSETQ. The CDR3 contains 16 residues. The CDR3 region has the DNA TGCGCCAGCAGCTTGGATGCAGGTTCCCACTTCTATGGCTACACCTTC. It codes for CASSLDAGSHFYGYTF.

The V and J genes are TRBV2 and TRBJ2-6, with D maybe TRBD2 (5 bases). This CDR3 has 15 amino acids. Trimming pared 4 bases from V and 2 bases from J, leaving 9 bases between. Germline CDR1 and CDR2: SNHLY and FYNNEI. CDR3 nucleotides: TGTGCCAGCAGTGTCGGGGAAACTGGGGCCAACGTCCTGACTTTC. This encodes CASSVGETGANVLTF. Full variable domain (missing parts from reference TRBV2 and TRBJ2-6): EPEVTQTPSHQVTQMGQEVILRCVPISNHLYFYWYRQILGQKVEFLVSFYNNEISEKSEIFDDQFSVERPDGSNFTLKIRSTKLEDSAMYFCASSVGETGANVLTFGAGSRLTVL.

This clone was detected a few times. The chain carries TRBV29-1 and TRBJ2-7; D is possibly TRBD1 (6 bases). Germline assignment: CDR1 SQVTM and CDR2 ANQGSEA. The CDR3 is 11 amino acids. CDR3: CGGRSSYEQYF. CDR3 bases: TGCGGGGGCAGAAGCTCCTACGAGCAGTACTTC.

The rearrangement links TRBV10-3 to TRBJ1-2, with TRBD1 matching 9 bases. J lost 7 bases, V lost 3 bases, and 9 bases had no gene match. Germline V CDR1 and CDR2: ENHRY, SYGVKD. The CDR3 is made up of 15 amino acids. The CDR3 DNA sequence: TGTGCCATCAGTGACCCAACAGGGGGCTCTTCTGGCTACACCTTC. Translating gives CAISDPTGGSSGYTF.

This chain uses TRBV2 with TRBJ2-7; TRBD1 agrees at 7 bases. CDR3 size: 14 residues. V lost 5 bases to trimming and J lost 4 bases; unmatched junction nucleotides: 8. CDR1 and CDR2 (germline): SNHLY, FYNNEI. The CDR3 sequence is CASSLTGTSYEQYF. Here the CDR3 DNA reads TGTGCCAGCAGTTTGACAGGGACGAGTTACGAGCAGTACTTC.

The table lists this clone with a few counts. V is TRBV7-2 and J is TRBJ1-2; maybe TRBD1 (6 bases). This CDR3 contains 13 residues. Deletions cut 7 bases from V and 8 bases from J, with 17 bases between. The V gene's germline CDR1 is SGHTA and CDR2 FQGNSA. CDR3 DNA sequence: TGTGCCAGCACGCCAACCCCAGGGGTGGGCTACACCTTC. It is translated as CASTPTPGVGYTF.

With regard to this clone: Other nucleotide sequences from this sample produce the same CDR3. In DNA form, the CDR3 reads TGTGCCTGGAGCATCCGGGACAGGGACACTGAAGCTTTCTTT. It encodes CAWSIRDRDTEAFF. The chain couples TRBV30 to TRBJ1-1, with 9 nucleotides matching TRBD1. The J segment lost 3 bases and the V segment lost 3 bases, leaving 5 bases of the junction unmatched. Looked up from germline, CDR1 is GTSNPN and CDR2 is SVGIG (reference sequence). CDR3 length: 14 residues.

The V gene is TRBV4-1, the J gene TRBJ2-1; 7 bases align to TRBD2. J gave up 5 bases and V 1 base, and 8 bases lay outside the gene matches. Germline V lookup: CDR1 MGHRA, CDR2 YSYEKL. This CDR3 spans 16 amino acids. The CDR3 DNA reads TGCGCCAGCAGCCAAGCCCGGTTGCGGGAGAACAATGAGCAGTTCTTC. Translating it yields CASSQARLRENNEQFF.

This clone was seen a single time. This CDR3 is CASSFQSPGQGNIQYF. In DNA, the CDR3 is TGTGCCAGCAGTTTTCAGTCCCCCGGACAGGGAAACATTCAGTACTTC. The rearrangement joins TRBV27 to TRBJ2-4, with 8 bases matching TRBD1. This CDR3 is 16 amino acids long. The trim removed 3 bases at V and 6 bases at J, leaving 10 bases unmatched. From germline, CDR1 is MNHEY and CDR2 SMNVEV (reference sequence).

V usage is TRBV3-1 (or the pseudogene TRBV3-2) and J usage is TRBJ2-1, with 11 bases matching TRBD1. V shed 1 base, J shed 4 bases, and the junction held 12 bases outside the gene matches. The CDR3 is 19 amino acids. Germline V CDR1 and CDR2: LGHDT, YNNKEL (reference sequence). CDR3 loop: CASSQGEGQGQGGYNEQFF. DNA of the CDR3: TGTGCCAGCAGCCAAGGTGAAGGCCAGGGACAGGGGGGGTACAATGAGCAGTTCTTC.

The chain links TRBV3-1 (or the pseudogene TRBV3-2) to TRBJ2-7, with unresolved D. This CDR3 spans 14 amino acids. The V gene's germline CDR1 is LGHDT and CDR2 YNNKEL (reference sequence). The ends were cut back, 0 bases at V and 5 bases at J, with 11 bases in the middle. The chain's CDR3 is CASSQDTRTHEQYF. The CDR3 DNA follows: TGTGCCAGCAGCCAAGACACACGAACCCACGAGCAGTACTTC.

The chain has TRBV5-1 and TRBJ2-3, with D possibly matching TRBD2 (7 bases). The CDR3 is made up of 16 amino acids. Trimming pared 1 base from V and 1 base from J, leaving 13 bases between. Germline loops: CDR1 SGHRS, CDR2 YFSETQ. CDR3 bases: TGCGCCAGCAGCTTGAGTTGGCGGGGGCGCACAGATACGCAGTATTTT. Its protein is CASSLSWRGRTDTQYF. Supplemented by reference TRBV5-1 and TRBJ2-3, the full variable domain reads KAGVTQTPRYLIKTRGQQVTLSCSPISGHRSVSWYQQTPGQGLQFLFEYFSETQRNKGNFPGRFSGRQFSNSRSEMNVSTLELGDSALYLCASSLSWRGRTDTQYFGPGTRLTVL.

The rearrangement links TRBV7-2 to TRBJ2-5; TRBD1 is a possible D gene (6 bases). This CDR3 is built from 16 residues. The V and J ends lost 1 base and 1 base respectively, with 13 bases between them. Germline V gene sequence: CDR1 SGHTA, CDR2 FQGNSA. The CDR3 DNA follows: TGTGCCAGCAGCTTAGGTTGGGGGCCCCCCCAAGAGACCCAGTACTTC. This encodes CASSLGWGPPQETQYF.

The V call is TRBV25-1, the J call TRBJ2-2; 12 bases map to TRBD2. CDR3 length: 17 residues. Losses at the gene ends were 3 bases for V and 4 bases for J; bases not matched to a gene: 6. Germline values: CDR1 MGHDK, CDR2 SYGVNS. The CDR3 sequence: CASSDPSGRAGTGELFF. The CDR3 region has the DNA TGTGCCAGCAGTGATCCTAGCGGGAGGGCCGGCACCGGGGAGCTGTTTTTT.

Comment on this clone: Compared with germline, one end of the junction differs, possibly owing to a read error. The chain uses TRBV7-9 and TRBJ2-5; the D gene is possibly TRBD2 (6 bases). Germline V lookup: CDR1 SEHNR, CDR2 FQNEAQ (reference sequence). The CDR3 is 15 residues long. The CDR3 reads CASSSGGVTQGTQYF. The DNA of the CDR3 is TGTGCCAGCAGCTCCGGCGGGGTTACTCAAGGGACCCAGTACTTC.

With regard to this clone: The sample carries other DNA sequences with the same CDR3. The chain uses TRBV9 and TRBJ2-1, with D possibly matching TRBD2 (5 bases). The germline gives CDR1 SGDLS, CDR2 YYNGEE. Trimming cost V 0 bases and J 6 bases, with 10 bases left between them. The CDR3 is 14 amino acids. The CDR3, as DNA: TGTGCCAGCAGCGTAGTTGGAGGCGCCAATGAGCAGTTCTTC. Protein: CASSVVGGANEQFF.

This clone appeared once. The chain recombines TRBV29-1 with TRBJ1-2; TRBD1 is a possible D gene (6 bases). Germline V lookup: CDR1 SQVTM, CDR2 ANQGSEA. The CDR3 spans 13 residues. Between the trimmed V and J ends, which lost 6 bases and 7 bases, there was a span of 18 bases. The CDR3 sequence is CSVYREDTGGYTF. The CDR3 DNA reads TGCAGCGTATACAGGGAAGATACTGGTGGCTACACCTTC.